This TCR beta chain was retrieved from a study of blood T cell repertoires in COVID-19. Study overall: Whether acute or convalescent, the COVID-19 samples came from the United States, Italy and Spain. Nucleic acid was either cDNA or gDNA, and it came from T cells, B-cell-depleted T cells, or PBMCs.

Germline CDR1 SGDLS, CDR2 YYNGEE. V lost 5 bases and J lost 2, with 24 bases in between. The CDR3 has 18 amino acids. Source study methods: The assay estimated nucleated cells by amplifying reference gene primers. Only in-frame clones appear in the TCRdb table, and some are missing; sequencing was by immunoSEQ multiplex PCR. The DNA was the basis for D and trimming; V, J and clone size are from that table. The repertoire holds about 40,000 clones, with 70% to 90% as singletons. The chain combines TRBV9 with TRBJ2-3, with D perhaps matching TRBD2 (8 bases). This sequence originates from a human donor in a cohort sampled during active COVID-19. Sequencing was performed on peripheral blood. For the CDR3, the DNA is TGTGCCAGCAGAGGACCACTAGGGGGCGGGGGGTCCACAGATACGCAGTATTTT. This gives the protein CASRGPLGGGGSTDTQYF.